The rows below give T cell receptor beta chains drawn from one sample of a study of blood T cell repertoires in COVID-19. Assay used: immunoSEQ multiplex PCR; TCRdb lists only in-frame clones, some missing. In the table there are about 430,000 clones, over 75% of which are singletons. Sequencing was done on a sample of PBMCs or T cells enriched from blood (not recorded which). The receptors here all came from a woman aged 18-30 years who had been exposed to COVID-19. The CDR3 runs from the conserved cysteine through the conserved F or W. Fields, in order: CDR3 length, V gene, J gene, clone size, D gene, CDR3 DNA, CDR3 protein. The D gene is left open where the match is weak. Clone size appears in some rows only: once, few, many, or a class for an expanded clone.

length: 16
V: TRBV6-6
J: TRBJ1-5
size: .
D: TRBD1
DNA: TGTGCCAGCAGCAGATCCGGGACAGATAGCAATCAGCCCCAGCATTTT
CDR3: CASSRSGTDSNQPQHF

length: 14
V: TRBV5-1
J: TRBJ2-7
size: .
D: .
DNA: TGCGCCAGCAGCTTGAGCGCTAGCAGATACGAGCAGTACTTC
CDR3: CASSLSASRYEQYF

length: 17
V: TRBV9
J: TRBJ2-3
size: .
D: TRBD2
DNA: TGTGCCAGCAGCGTGACCTCTAGCGGAGTCATCACAGATACGCAGTATTTT
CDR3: CASSVTSSGVITDTQYF

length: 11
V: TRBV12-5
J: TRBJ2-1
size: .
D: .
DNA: TGTGCTAGTGGTTCTACGAATGAGCAGTTCTTC
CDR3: CASGSTNEQFF

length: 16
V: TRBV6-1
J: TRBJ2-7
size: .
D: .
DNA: TGTGCCAGCAGTGAACTTCGGGTCGGGAGACTCTACGAGCAGTACTTC
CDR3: CASSELRVGRLYEQYF

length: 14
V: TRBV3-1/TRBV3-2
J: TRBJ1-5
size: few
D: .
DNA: TGTGCCAGTACACAGGGTTATAGCAATCAGCCCCAGCATTTT
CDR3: CASTQGYSNQPQHF

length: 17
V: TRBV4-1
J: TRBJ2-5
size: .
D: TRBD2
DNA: TGCGCCAGCAGCCAAGATTTCGGACTAGCGGGGAAAGAGACCCAGTACTTC
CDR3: CASSQDFGLAGKETQYF

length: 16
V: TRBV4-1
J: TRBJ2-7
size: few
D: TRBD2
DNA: TGCGCCAGCAGCCAATCGTACGGCGCGGGAGCCTACGAGCAGTACTTC
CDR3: CASSQSYGAGAYEQYF

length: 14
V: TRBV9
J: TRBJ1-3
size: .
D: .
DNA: TGTGCCAGCAGCGCACAGGTCTCTGGAAACACCATATATTTT
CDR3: CASSAQVSGNTIYF

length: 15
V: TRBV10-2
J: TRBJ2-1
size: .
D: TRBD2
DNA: TGCGCCAGCAGTTTACTAGCGGGAGGTTTCAATGAGCAGTTCTTC
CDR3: CASSLLAGGFNEQFF

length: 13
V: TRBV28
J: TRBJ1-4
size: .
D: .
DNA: TGTGCCATCGAGAAAGCAACTAATGAAAAACTGTTTTTT
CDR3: CAIEKATNEKLFF

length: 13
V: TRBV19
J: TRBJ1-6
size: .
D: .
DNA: TGTGCCAGTAGTTCCCCAGGGAATTCACCCCTCCACTTT
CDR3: CASSSPGNSPLHF

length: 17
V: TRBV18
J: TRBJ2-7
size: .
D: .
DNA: TGTGCCAGCTCACCCCCTGACTCAACGGGGGGCGCTTACGAGCAGTACTTC
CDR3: CASSPPDSTGGAYEQYF

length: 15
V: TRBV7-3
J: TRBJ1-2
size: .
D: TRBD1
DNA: TGTGCCAGCAGCTTAACGGGGACAGGGAGCTATGGCTACACCTTC
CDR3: CASSLTGTGSYGYTF

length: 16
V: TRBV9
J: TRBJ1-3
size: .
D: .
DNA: TGTGCCAGCAGCGTAGCTAGCAGTCCCTCTGGAAACACCATATATTTT
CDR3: CASSVASSPSGNTIYF

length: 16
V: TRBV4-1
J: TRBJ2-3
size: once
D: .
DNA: TGCGCCAGCAGCCAAAGCCCAGCGGCTAGCACAGATACGCAGTATTTT
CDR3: CASSQSPAASTDTQYF

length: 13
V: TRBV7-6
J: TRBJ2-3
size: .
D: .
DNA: TGTGCCAGCAGCTCCTTAGGCACAGATACGCAGTATTTT
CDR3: CASSSLGTDTQYF

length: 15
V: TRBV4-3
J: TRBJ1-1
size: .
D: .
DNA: TGCGCCAGCAGCCAAGTACCAGGGCTGAACACTGAAGCTTTCTTT
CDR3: CASSQVPGLNTEAFF

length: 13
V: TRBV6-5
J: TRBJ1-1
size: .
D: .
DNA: TGTGCCAGCAGTCCCACAGGGAACACTGAAGCTTTCTTT
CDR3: CASSPTGNTEAFF

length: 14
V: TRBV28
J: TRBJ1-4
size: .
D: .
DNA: TGTGCCAGCAGTTTTGGCGCCTTGAGGGAAAAACTGTTTTTT
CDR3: CASSFGALREKLFF

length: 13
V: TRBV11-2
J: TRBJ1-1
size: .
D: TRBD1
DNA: TGTGCCAGCAGCGGATCAGGGGGGACTTCGACTTTCTTT
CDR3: CASSGSGGTSTFF

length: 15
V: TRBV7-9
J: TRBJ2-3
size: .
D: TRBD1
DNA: TGTGCCAGCAGCGAACAGGGGGGTAGCACAGATACGCAGTATTTT
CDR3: CASSEQGGSTDTQYF

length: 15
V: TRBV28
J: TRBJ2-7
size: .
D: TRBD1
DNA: TGTGCCAGCAAATTACCAGGGACAGACTCCTACGAGCAGTACTTC
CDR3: CASKLPGTDSYEQYF

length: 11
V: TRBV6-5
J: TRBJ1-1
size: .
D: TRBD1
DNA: TGTGCCAGCAGCCGGGACAGTGAAGCTTTCTTT
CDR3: CASSRDSEAFF

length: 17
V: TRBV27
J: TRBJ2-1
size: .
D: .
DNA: TGTGCCAGCAGTCCTCACACTCGAGGGGGTGGAGCAAGCGGGCAGTTCTTC
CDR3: CASSPHTRGGGASGQFF

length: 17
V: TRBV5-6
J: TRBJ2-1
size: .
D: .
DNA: TGTGCCAGCAGCTTGCAATTCCGTGGCGGAACCTACAATGAGCAGTTCTTC
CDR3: CASSLQFRGGTYNEQFF

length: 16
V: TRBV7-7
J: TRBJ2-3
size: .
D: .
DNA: TGTGCTAGCAGCGAGAACGTGGGGGGGCCCACAGATACGCAGTATTTT
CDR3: CASSENVGGPTDTQYF

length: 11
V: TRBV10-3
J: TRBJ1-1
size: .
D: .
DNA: TGTGCCATCACCGCCGGCACTGAAGCTTTCTTT
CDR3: CAITAGTEAFF

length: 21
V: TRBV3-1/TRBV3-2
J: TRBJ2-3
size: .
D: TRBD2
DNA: TGTGCCAGCAGCCGCCAAAGCGAAGGCCCCGGGACTAAGACAAAGTCAGATACGCAGTATTTT
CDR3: CASSRQSEGPGTKTKSDTQYF

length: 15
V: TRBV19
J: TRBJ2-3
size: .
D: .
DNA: TGTGCCAGTGGACTTAGCAGAACTAGCACAGATACGCAGTATTTT
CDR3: CASGLSRTSTDTQYF

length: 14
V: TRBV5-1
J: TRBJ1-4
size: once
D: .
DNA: TGCGCCAGCAGCGCGGGAAGGTACAATGAAAAACTGTTTTTT
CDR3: CASSAGRYNEKLFF

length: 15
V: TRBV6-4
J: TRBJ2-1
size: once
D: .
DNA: TGTGCCAGCAGTTCCCGAGGTAGCTCCTACAATGAGCAGTTCTTC
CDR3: CASSSRGSSYNEQFF

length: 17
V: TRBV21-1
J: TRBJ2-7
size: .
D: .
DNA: TGTGCCAGCAGCAAGTACGCTCCGGGACAGGACTCCTACGAGCAGTACTTC
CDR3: CASSKYAPGQDSYEQYF

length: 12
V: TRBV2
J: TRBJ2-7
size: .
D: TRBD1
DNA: TGTGCCAGCAGTCGACAGGGCTACGAGCAGTACTTC
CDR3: CASSRQGYEQYF

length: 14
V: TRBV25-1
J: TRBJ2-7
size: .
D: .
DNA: TGTGCCAGCAGTGAACAGGGGTTACCCTACGAGCAGTACTTC
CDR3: CASSEQGLPYEQYF

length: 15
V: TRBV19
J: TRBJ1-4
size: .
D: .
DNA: TGTGCCAGTAGCTTCGGACAGCCAACTAATGAAAAACTGTTTTTT
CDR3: CASSFGQPTNEKLFF

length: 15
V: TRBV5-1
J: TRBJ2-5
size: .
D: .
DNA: TGCGCCAGCAGCTCCTCAGGGATGAGACAAGAGACCCAGTACTTC
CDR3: CASSSSGMRQETQYF

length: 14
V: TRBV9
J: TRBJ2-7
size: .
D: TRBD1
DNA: TGTGCCAGCAGCGGACAGGGAGTCTCCTACGAGCAGTACTTC
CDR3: CASSGQGVSYEQYF

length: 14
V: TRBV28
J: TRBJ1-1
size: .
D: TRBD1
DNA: TGTGCCAGCCGGCAAGCGACAGGGTACACTGAAGCTTTCTTT
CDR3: CASRQATGYTEAFF

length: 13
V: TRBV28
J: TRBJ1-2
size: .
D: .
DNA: TGTGCCAACTCCAGGGTTGGTAACTATGGCTACACCTTC
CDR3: CANSRVGNYGYTF

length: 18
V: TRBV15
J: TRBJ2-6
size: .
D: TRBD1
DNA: TGTGCCACCAGCAGGGAGCGGACAGGGGGCTTTGGGGCCAACGTCCTGACTTTC
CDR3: CATSRERTGGFGANVLTF

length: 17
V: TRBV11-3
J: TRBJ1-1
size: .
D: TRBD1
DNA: TGTGCCAGCAGCTTAGGGGACAGGGGAGTCGCGAACACTGAAGCTTTCTTT
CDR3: CASSLGDRGVANTEAFF

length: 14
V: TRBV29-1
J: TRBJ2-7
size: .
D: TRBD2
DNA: TGCAGCGTTGAAGATTCCAGCGGGAGTTACGAGCAGTACTTC
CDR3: CSVEDSSGSYEQYF

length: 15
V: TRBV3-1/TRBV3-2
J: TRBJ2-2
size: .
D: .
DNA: TGTGCCAGCAGCCAAGGGACTATGAACACCGGGGAGCTGTTTTTT
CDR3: CASSQGTMNTGELFF

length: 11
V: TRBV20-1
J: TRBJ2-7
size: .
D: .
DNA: TGCAGTGCTAGTTCCTATCCGGAGGAGTACTTC
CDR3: CSASSYPEEYF

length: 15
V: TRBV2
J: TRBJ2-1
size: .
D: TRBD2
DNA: TGTGCCAGCAGTGGGGGACTAGCGGGGGCCCATGAGCAGTTCTTC
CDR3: CASSGGLAGAHEQFF

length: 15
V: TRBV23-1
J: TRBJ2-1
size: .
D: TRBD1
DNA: TGCGCCAGCAGTCTCCGGGACAGGGTGAGGAATGAGCAGTTCTTC
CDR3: CASSLRDRVRNEQFF

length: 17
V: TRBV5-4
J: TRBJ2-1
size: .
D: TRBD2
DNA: TGTGCCAGCAGCCACGGCGGGTATAGCGGGGGGAAGGATGAGCAGTTCTTC
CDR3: CASSHGGYSGGKDEQFF

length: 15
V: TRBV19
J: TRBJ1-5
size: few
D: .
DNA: TGTGCCAGTATCAGCAGGGGCAATAGCAATCAGCCCCAGCATTTT
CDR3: CASISRGNSNQPQHF

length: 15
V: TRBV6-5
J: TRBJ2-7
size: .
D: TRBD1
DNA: TGTGCCAGCAGTTCTGGACAGGTAGGCTACTACGAGCAGTACTTC
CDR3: CASSSGQVGYYEQYF

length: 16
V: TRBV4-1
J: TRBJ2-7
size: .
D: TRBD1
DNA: TGCGCCAGCAGCCAAGTGGGGACAGGGTCCACCTACGAGCAGTACTTC
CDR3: CASSQVGTGSTYEQYF

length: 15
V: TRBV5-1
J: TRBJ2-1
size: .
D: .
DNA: TGCGCCAGCAGCTCCGGGACCACCAGGGGCAATGAGCAGTTCTTC
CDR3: CASSSGTTRGNEQFF

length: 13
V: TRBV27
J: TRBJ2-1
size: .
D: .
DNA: TGTGCCAGCAATTCGGGATCCAACAATGAGCAGTTCTTC
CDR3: CASNSGSNNEQFF

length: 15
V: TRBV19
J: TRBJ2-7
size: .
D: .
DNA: TGTGCCAGTAGTACAAACCCGGGACACCTCTACGAGCAGTACTTC
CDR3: CASSTNPGHLYEQYF

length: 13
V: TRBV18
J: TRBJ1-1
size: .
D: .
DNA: TGTGCCAGCTCACAGGACAGGAACACTGAAGCTTTCTTT
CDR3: CASSQDRNTEAFF

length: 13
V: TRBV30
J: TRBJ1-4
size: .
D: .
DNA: TGTGCCTGGAGTGTAGTCGGGAGCGAAAAACTGTTTTTT
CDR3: CAWSVVGSEKLFF

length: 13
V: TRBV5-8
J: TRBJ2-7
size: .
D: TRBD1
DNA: TGTGCCAGCAGCGGGGGACAGGGCTACGAGCAGTACTTC
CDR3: CASSGGQGYEQYF

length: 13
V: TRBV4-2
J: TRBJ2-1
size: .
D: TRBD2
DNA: TGTGCCAGCAGCCAAGATCCGGGGGGGGAGCAGTTCTTC
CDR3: CASSQDPGGEQFF

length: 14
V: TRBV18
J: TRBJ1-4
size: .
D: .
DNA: TGTGCCAGCTCCCAACAGGGTACTAATGAAAAACTGTTTTTT
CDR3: CASSQQGTNEKLFF